The TCR beta chain described here comes from a study of CD8 T cells in ankylosing spondylitis. TCRdb reprocessed the 5' RACE reads with MiXCR, giving one entry per CDR3 protein. The sample has fewer than 200,000 distinct CDR3 sequences, approximately 20% seen once. From germline, CDR1 is SGHRS and CDR2 YFSETQ. This CDR3 region has 14 residues. The V gene lost 0 bases and the J gene lost 4 bases, with 9 bases spanning the gap. The clonotype originates from a male donor with ankylosing spondylitis or in good health (not recorded which). The rearrangement links TRBV5-1 to TRBJ2-3; D may be TRBD2 (5 bases). The sequencing sample was made of blood, either unsorted or a sorted T cell fraction (not recorded which). CDR3 bases: TGCGCCAGCAGCTTGGGGGGAGAACCAGATACGCAGTATTTT. Its translation is CASSLGGEPDTQYF.